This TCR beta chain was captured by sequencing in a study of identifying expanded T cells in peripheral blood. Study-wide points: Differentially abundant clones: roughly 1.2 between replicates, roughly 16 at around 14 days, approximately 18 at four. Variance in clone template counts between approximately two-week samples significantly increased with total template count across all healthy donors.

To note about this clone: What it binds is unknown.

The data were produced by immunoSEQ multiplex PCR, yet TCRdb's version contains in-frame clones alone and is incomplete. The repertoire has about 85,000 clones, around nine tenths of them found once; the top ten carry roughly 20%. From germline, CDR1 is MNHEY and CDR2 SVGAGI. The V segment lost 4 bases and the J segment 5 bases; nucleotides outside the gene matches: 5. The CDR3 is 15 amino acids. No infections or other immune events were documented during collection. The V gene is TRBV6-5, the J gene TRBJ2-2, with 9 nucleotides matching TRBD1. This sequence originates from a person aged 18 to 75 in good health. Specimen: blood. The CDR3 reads CASSSRQGGTGELFF. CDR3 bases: TGTGCCAGCAGTTCCCGACAGGGGGGGACCGGGGAGCTGTTTTTT.